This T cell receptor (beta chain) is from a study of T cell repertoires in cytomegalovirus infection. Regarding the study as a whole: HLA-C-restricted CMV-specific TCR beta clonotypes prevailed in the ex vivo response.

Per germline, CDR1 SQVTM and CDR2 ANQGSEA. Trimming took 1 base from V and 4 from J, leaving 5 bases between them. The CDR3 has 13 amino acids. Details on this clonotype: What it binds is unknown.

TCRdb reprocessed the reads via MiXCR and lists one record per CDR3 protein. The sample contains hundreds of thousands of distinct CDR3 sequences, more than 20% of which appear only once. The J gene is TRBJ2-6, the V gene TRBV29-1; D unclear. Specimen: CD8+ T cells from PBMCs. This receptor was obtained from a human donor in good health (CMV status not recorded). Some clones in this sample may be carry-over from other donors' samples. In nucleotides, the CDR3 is TGCAGCGTTGAAGGGGCCGGGGCCAACGTCCTGACTTTC. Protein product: CSVEGAGANVLTF.